This T cell receptor (beta chain) was identified in a study of blood T cell repertoires in COVID-19. Sequencing used immunoSEQ multiplex PCR; TCRdb keeps in-frame clones, though not all of them. The table lists 250,000 to 400,000 clones, approximately 89% of them singletons. Enrolled during active infection, Seattle patients were then followed longitudinally. The CDR3 is 15 residues long. Between the trimmed V and J ends, which lost 4 bases and 3 bases, there was a span of 15 bases. The germline gives CDR1 WSHSY, CDR2 SAAADI. The chain employs TRBV10-2 and TRBJ1-2, with TRBD1 as a possible D gene (5 bases). The clonotype was recovered from a woman in her 30s with COVID-19, enrolled during active disease. Sequencing was done on a sample of peripheral blood. The CDR3 DNA follows: TGCGCCAGCAGTGTGAATAGCAGGGATGACTATGGCTACACCTTC. It is translated as CASSVNSRDDYGYTF.